These T cell receptor beta chains were read from a single sample in a study of T cells in localized non-small cell lung cancer. The data were produced by immunoSEQ multiplex PCR, yet TCRdb's version contains in-frame clones alone and is incomplete. The sample includes about 2,200 clones, approximately 30% seen only once; the top ten take around 28%. The sample consisted of normal lung tissue next to the tumor, taken before any cancer treatment. Source of these receptors: a man aged 35 to 70 with stage I lung adenocarcinoma. CDR3s include the opening cysteine and the closing phenylalanine or tryptophan. Only some rows state a clone size, as once, few, many or a class for expanded clones.

J gene	V gene	clone size	CDR3 protein
TRBJ1-2	TRBV19	NA	CATGANYGYTF
TRBJ1-1	TRBV11-3	many	CASSLVRAGTEAFF
TRBJ1-6	TRBV4-1	few	CASSQDDRDRNNSPLHF
TRBJ1-2	TRBV10-3	NA	CAISENKNYGYTF
TRBJ2-5	TRBV18	few	CASSPQGAAETQYF
TRBJ2-3	TRBV9	few	CASSGLGGGPDTQYF
TRBJ2-2	TRBV11-3	few	CASSSGTNTGELFF
TRBJ1-6	TRBV19	NA	CASRLDGMGNSPLHF
TRBJ1-6	TRBV11-3	medium-sized	CASSRGQANSPLHF
TRBJ2-2	TRBV15	NA	CATDRDRDTGELFF
TRBJ1-1	TRBV11-3	NA	CASSLDDRTNTEAFF
TRBJ1-4	TRBV15	NA	CATSRDPATGGGEKLFF
TRBJ2-3	TRBV9	medium-sized	CASSVEQGGTDTQYF
TRBJ1-2	TRBV9	few	CASSASGQPYGYTF
TRBJ2-1	TRBV9	few	CASRPDQYNEQFF
TRBJ2-1	TRBV11-3	NA	CASSLVGRESYNEQFF
TRBJ2-3	TRBV4-1	NA	CASSQPIRQDTQYF
TRBJ1-2	TRBV6-7	few	CASSYVGGLGYTF
TRBJ2-1	TRBV6-8	NA	CASSYGTAPGEQFF
TRBJ1-3	TRBV9	few	CASSGRGSGNTIYF
TRBJ2-6	TRBV9	medium-sized	CASKSDGANVLTF
TRBJ1-6	TRBV9	NA	CASSTSGYNSPLHF
TRBJ2-5	TRBV29-1	few	CSVDRRGGGETQYF
TRBJ1-2	TRBV4-1	NA	CASRPGQGANYGYTF
TRBJ2-3	TRBV28	few	CASSAPPDLTDTQYF
TRBJ1-3	TRBV7-8	NA	CASSQGGGNTIYF
TRBJ2-7	TRBV30	NA	CAWSVQGDEQYF
TRBJ1-1	TRBV18	NA	CASSPGWGTKLNTEAFF
TRBJ1-1	TRBV18	few	CASSSWTGVEAFF
TRBJ2-3	TRBV12-5	NA	CASGPGQGGDTQYF
TRBJ1-2	TRBV1	few	CASSQPDSLYGYTF
TRBJ1-2	TRBV18	NA	CASSPEGQGNYGYTF
TRBJ2-7	TRBV5-1	NA	CASSWEPGPNEQYF
TRBJ2-1	TRBV30	NA	CAWSPMNEQFF
TRBJ1-2	TRBV18	NA	CASSPGTERGYTF
TRBJ1-3	TRBV6-1	NA	CASSEALEGGNTIYF
TRBJ2-7	TRBV11-3	NA	CASSLETGTGVEQYF
TRBJ1-2	TRBV18	NA	CASSAGTGKGAVYGYTF
TRBJ1-2	TRBV29-1	NA	CSIGQGATNYGYTF
TRBJ1-1	TRBV11-3	few	CASSLFGPAIMNTEAFF
TRBJ2-4	TRBV30	few	CAWSGTGLAKNIQYF
TRBJ2-1	TRBV6-7	few	CASSEGQRGGDNEQFF
TRBJ2-2	TRBV19	few	CASTPTWTVSNTGELFF
TRBJ2-7	TRBV11-3	medium-sized	CASSSSDRGLHEQYF
TRBJ1-5	TRBV2	medium-sized	CASSGDGGQPQHF
TRBJ2-5	TRBV11-1	few	CASSFGTSHRETQYF
TRBJ2-3	TRBV19	NA	CASSMGWGFTDTQYF
TRBJ2-5	TRBV9	few	CASRDTEQKETQYF
TRBJ2-2	TRBV19	NA	CASSPQTTGELFF
TRBJ2-6	TRBV19	NA	CASSIDLGTGYGANVLTF
TRBJ2-3	TRBV11-3	many	CASSFRGANTDTQYF
TRBJ2-3	TRBV5-1	NA	CASSGSAGGGDTQYF
TRBJ1-1	TRBV11-3	NA	CASSSQQGNTEAFF
TRBJ1-6	TRBV5-8	many	CASSFVGSSPLHF
TRBJ2-3	TRBV5-1	few	CASSSRGLAVDTQYF
TRBJ1-2	TRBV11-3	medium-sized	CASSLANSNYGYTF
TRBJ1-5	TRBV19	few	CASSIHDRGPGPQHF
TRBJ2-1	TRBV9	NA	CASSVDPGDEQFF
TRBJ1-1	TRBV9	few	CASSGTGGVTEAFF